A single sample is the source of the 32 T cell receptor beta chains below, sequenced in a study of T cells after yellow fever vaccination. TCRdb redid the calling of the 5' RACE reads with MiXCR, one entry per CDR3 protein. The data contain about 400,000 distinct CDR3 sequences, more than 5.5% of them singletons. The starting material was PBMCs, obtained 5 days after the yellow fever booster vaccination. The receptors were sampled from a man younger than 45 who received the YFV17D yellow fever vaccine.

V is TRBV5-1 and J is TRBJ2-2; D possibly corresponds to TRBD2 (5 bases). The CDR3 consists of 15 residues. Between the trimmed V and J ends, which lost 2 bases and 2 bases, there was a span of 10 bases. Germline CDR1 is SGHRS and CDR2 is YFSETQ. The CDR3 DNA is TGCGCCAGCAGCTTAACTAGTGATAACACCGGGGAGCTGTTTTTT. Protein: CASSLTSDNTGELFF.

J is TRBJ2-7 and V is TRBV12-3 or TRBV12-4; weak D call: TRBD2 (6 bases). CDR3 length: 13 amino acids. V lost 3 bases and J lost 3, with 9 bases in between. In DNA, the CDR3 is TGTGCCAGCAGTTTGGCGGGGATCTACGAGCAGTACTTC. Translating it yields CASSLAGIYEQYF.

The rearrangement uses TRBV5-6 and TRBJ2-4, with D hard to call. V was pared by 4 bases and J by 8 bases, with 22 bases between. The germline gives CDR1 SGHDT, CDR2 YYEEEE. The CDR3 has 16 amino acids. The CDR3 coding sequence is TGTGCCAGCAGCCTCAACACCGGCCGTGGGTGGGACATTCAGTACTTC. This translates into CASSLNTGRGWDIQYF.

In this sample, this clonotype turned up a few times. This rearrangement joins TRBV5-6 to TRBJ2-5, with 14 bases identical to TRBD2. The CDR3 spans 17 residues. Germline CDR1 is SGHDT and CDR2 is YYEEEE. Germline trimming cut 0 bases from V and 4 bases from J; bases unmatched to any gene: 5. The CDR3 is CASSLGLAGGPLETQYF. In DNA, the CDR3 is TGTGCCAGCAGCTTGGGACTAGCGGGAGGGCCCCTAGAGACCCAGTACTTC.

There are a few counts of this clonotype. The CDR3 region is CASSLAPPGTSNYEQYF. The CDR3 DNA sequence: TGTGCCAGCAGCTTAGCCCCTCCCGGGACTAGCAACTACGAGCAGTACTTC. This sequence joins TRBV7-8 and TRBJ2-7, with 9 bases aligning to TRBD2. Per the germline V gene, CDR1 is SGHVS and CDR2 is FQNEAQ. V shed 0 bases, J shed 3 bases, and the junction held 9 bases outside the gene matches. The CDR3 extends over 17 amino acids.

This clonotype was seen ten or more times. This chain links TRBV3-1 with TRBJ1-1; D uncertain. Trimming took off 5 bases at V and 8 bases at J, with 18 bases between the two ends. Germline CDR1 LGHDT, CDR2 YNNKEL (reference sequence). CDR3 length: 14 residues. The CDR3 coding sequence is TGTGCCAGCAGCTACCGGGTCAGGATCTGGGAAGCTTTCTTT. Translated, it gives CASSYRVRIWEAFF.

This clonotype was observed a few times. This rearrangement joins TRBV5-5 to TRBJ1-6; D is possibly TRBD1 (6 bases). The CDR3 extends over 15 amino acids. Germline V lookup: CDR1 SGHKS, CDR2 YYEKEE (reference sequence). Trimming removed 4 bases from V and 8 bases from J, with 16 bases in between. As DNA, the CDR3 is TGTGCCAGCAGCAAAGGGGGGACCTCGGATTCACCCCTCCACTTT. Translated, it gives CASSKGGTSDSPLHF.

There are many counts of this clonotype. CDR3 loop: CASRGRGKETQYF. The DNA for the CDR3 is TGTGCCAGCAGGGGGAGGGGCAAAGAGACCCAGTACTTC. The chain couples TRBV7-8 to TRBJ2-5; 7 bases line up with TRBD2. Per germline, CDR1 SGHVS and CDR2 FQNEAQ. The trim removed 6 bases at V and 3 bases at J, leaving 4 bases unmatched. The CDR3 runs 13 residues.

This clonotype has only a few counts. This chain joins TRBV7-9 and TRBJ2-7, with TRBD1 matching 10 bases. V lost 5 bases and J lost 4; bases outside the gene matches: 8. Germline V lookup: CDR1 SEHNR, CDR2 FQNEAQ (reference sequence). The CDR3 is 15 residues long. DNA of the CDR3: TGTGCCAGCAGCCGCGAGGGGACAGGGGTATACGAGCAGTACTTC. Protein: CASSREGTGVYEQYF.

This clonotype was seen only a few times. This chain connects TRBV20-1 to TRBJ2-1, with TRBD2 as a possible D gene (5 bases). V dropped 4 bases and J dropped 2 bases, with 18 bases sitting between them. Germline CDR1 DFQATT, CDR2 SNEGSKA (reference sequence). This CDR3 is 16 amino acids long. Written as DNA, the CDR3 is TGCAGTGCTAAAGGCTTTGCGGGCGATACCTACAATGAGCAGTTCTTC. It specifies CSAKGFAGDTYNEQFF.

The rearrangement links TRBV7-2 to TRBJ2-1; tentative D call: TRBD1 (6 bases). The CDR3 length is 14 residues. The V end was cut by 5 bases, the J end by 9 bases, with 17 bases between. Germline V lookup: CDR1 SGHTA, CDR2 FQGNSA. In DNA, the CDR3 is TGTGCCAGCAGCGCGTCCCGGGACACCGTTGAGCAGTTCTTC. This sequence encodes CASSASRDTVEQFF.

The genes are TRBV29-1 and TRBJ2-7; possible D gene TRBD2, 6 bases. The V end lost 4 bases, the J end lost 7 bases, and 17 bases lay between the germline ends. CDR1 is SQVTM, CDR2 ANQGSEA, per germline. The CDR3 spans 13 residues. The CDR3 spells CSVGYSGGIEQYF. The CDR3 DNA reads TGCAGCGTTGGGTACAGTGGGGGGATTGAGCAGTACTTC.

This clonotype was observed many times. J is TRBJ2-7 and V is TRBV5-1, with 7 nucleotides matching TRBD1. CDR1 and CDR2 (germline): SGHRS, YFSETQ. With V trimmed by 1 base and J by 3 bases, 10 bases remained unmatched. CDR3 length equals 16 residues. The CDR3 nucleotides read TGCGCCAGCAGCTTGCGAGGGGGCGCCGAATTCTACGAGCAGTACTTC. Translated, it gives CASSLRGGAEFYEQYF.

This clonotype was counted a few times. The rearrangement joins TRBV20-1 to TRBJ1-5; D gene ambiguous. There are 14 residues in the CDR3. V lost 1 base, J lost 2 bases, and 9 bases lay in between. CDR1 and CDR2 (germline): DFQATT, SNEGSKA (reference sequence). CDR3 loop: CSARGGFGNQPQHF. Written as DNA, the CDR3 is TGCAGTGCTAGAGGCGGGTTCGGCAATCAGCCCCAGCATTTT.

The sample holds a few counts of this clonotype. The chain carries TRBV7-2 and TRBJ2-7; D not resolved. Trimming removed 4 bases from V and 2 bases from J, with 15 bases in between. Per the germline V gene, CDR1 is SGHTA and CDR2 is FQGNSA. CDR3 length: 15 residues. The CDR3 nucleotides are TGTGCCAGCAGCTCTTCCACTACAAATCCCTACGAGCAGTACTTC. Translated, it gives CASSSSTTNPYEQYF.

This clonotype was counted at least ten times. The chain carries TRBV7-2 and TRBJ2-7; D gene ambiguous. The CDR3 runs 11 residues. Germline CDR1 is SGHTA and CDR2 is FQGNSA. The germline V and J ends were trimmed by 5 bases and 6 bases, with 8 bases remaining between them. The CDR3 sequence is CASSLTLEQYF. DNA of the CDR3: TGTGCCAGCAGCCTAACTCTCGAGCAGTACTTC. The entire variable domain, with the rest obtained from reference TRBV7-2 and TRBJ2-7, is as follows: GAGVSQSPSNKVTEKGKDVELRCDPISGHTALYWYRQSLGQGLEFLIYFQGNSAPDKSGLPSDRFSAERTGGSVSTLTIQRTQQEDSAVYLCASSLTLEQYFGPGTRLTVT.

V and J are TRBV11-2 and TRBJ2-3; TRBD2 agrees at 9 bases. This CDR3 comprises 18 residues. The germline CDR1 and CDR2 sequences are SGHAT and FQNNGV. Trimming took 5 bases from V and 2 from J; bases not matched to a gene: 14. CDR3 protein: CASSHGLLAGFSTDTQYF. The CDR3 coding sequence is TGTGCCAGCAGCCACGGCCTCCTAGCGGGATTCTCCACAGATACGCAGTATTTT.

This clonotype was observed many times. The rearrangement links TRBV5-1 to TRBJ2-1, with TRBD1 identical over 8 bases. This CDR3 contains 14 residues. Per germline, CDR1 SGHRS and CDR2 YFSETQ. After removal of 4 bases from V and 8 bases from J, the junction contained 8 bases not matched to a gene. The CDR3 here is CASSPGGSIYEQFF. The CDR3 DNA sequence: TGCGCCAGCAGCCCAGGGGGCTCAATCTATGAGCAGTTCTTC.

The chain links TRBV15 to TRBJ2-6, with D possibly called TRBD1 or TRBD2 (5 bases each). Germline lookup yields CDR1 LNHNV and CDR2 YYDKDF (reference sequence). CDR3 size: 16 residues. V was shortened by 5 bases and J by 0 bases, with 11 bases between the two germline ends. Here the CDR3 DNA reads TGTGCCACCAGCCGGGACCGGAGCTCTGGGGCCAACGTCCTGACTTTC. Translating it yields CATSRDRSSGANVLTF.

The chain recombines TRBV30 with TRBJ1-2; D gene ambiguous. The ends were cut back, 0 bases at V and 4 bases at J, with 6 bases in the middle. Germline values: CDR1 GTSNPN, CDR2 SVGIG (reference sequence). CDR3 length: 12 amino acids. CDR3 DNA: TGTGCCTGGAGTGTAAACAGCTATGGCTACACCTTC. This encodes CAWSVNSYGYTF.

J is TRBJ2-5 and V is TRBV27; 9 bases map to TRBD1. CDR1 and CDR2 from the germline V gene are MNHEY and SMNVEV (reference sequence). Germline trimming cut 6 bases from V and 5 bases from J; bases unmatched to any gene: 10. This CDR3 has 15 residues. CDR3 nucleotide sequence: TGTGCCAGCAGGCCCGGGACAGGGCAGGGCGAGACCCAGTACTTC. Protein: CASRPGTGQGETQYF.

Many counts were recorded for this clonotype. Its ends do not fully match the called genes, so a read error is possible. The chain links TRBV25-1 to TRBJ1-1; no reliable D call. The germline V gene encodes CDR1 MGHDK and CDR2 SYGVNS. The CDR3 is 13 amino acids. The CDR3 loop is CASSEYPNTEAFF. The CDR3 region has the DNA TGCGCCAGCAGTGAATACCCAAACACTGAAGCTTTCTTT.

As concerns this clonotype: This could be a read error, since a much larger clone is one nucleotide away. The chain uses TRBV5-1 and TRBJ2-7, with D maybe TRBD2 (6 bases). The CDR3 length is 14 residues. Trimming shortened V by 4 bases and J by 6 bases, and 17 bases separated the two germline ends. Germline CDR1 SGHRS, CDR2 YFSETQ. The CDR3 sequence is CASSVAEGESEQYF. In DNA form, the CDR3 reads TGCGCCAGCAGCGTAGCGGAAGGGGAGAGCGAGCAGTACTTC.

The J gene is TRBJ2-3, the V gene TRBV3-1, with 16 bases lining up with TRBD2. The ends lost 2 bases at V and 8 bases at J; junction bases unmatched: 7. The CDR3 runs to 17 residues. Per the germline V gene, CDR1 is LGHDT and CDR2 is YNNKEL (reference sequence). CDR3 bases: TGTGCCAGCAGCCAACTGGGACTAGCGGGAGGGCCACCTACGCAGTATTTT. Translation: CASSQLGLAGGPPTQYF.

Worth noting for this clonotype: With a much larger clone just one base away, this may be a read error. The chain's CDR3 is CAISDPASLPYNEQIF. CDR3 sequence (DNA): TGTGCCATCAGTGACCCCGCTAGCCTTCCCTACAATGAGCAGATCTTC. The rearrangement uses TRBV10-3 and TRBJ2-1; D is possibly TRBD2 (5 bases). The CDR3 has 16 amino acids. CDR1 is ENHRY, CDR2 SYGVKD, per germline.

This chain links TRBV7-2 with TRBJ1-5; 7 positions match TRBD1. The germline gives CDR1 SGHTA, CDR2 FQGNSA. Trimming cost V 7 bases and J 6 bases; bases outside gene matches: 9. CDR3 length: 14 residues. The CDR3 bases are TGTGCCAGCACCGTACAGGGGCCCGGTCAGCCCCAGCATTTT. This gives the protein CASTVQGPGQPQHF.

This clonotype was recorded at least ten times. The chain combines TRBV28 with TRBJ2-1; D not certain. With 4 bases removed from V and 8 bases from J, the gap between germline ends came to 9 bases. The CDR3 contains 12 residues. The germline V gene has CDR1 MDHEN and CDR2 SYDVKM. The CDR3 DNA reads TGTGCCAGCAGTTCCCCCAAGGATGAGCAGTTCTTC. It encodes CASSSPKDEQFF.

The chain links TRBV2 to TRBJ1-6; D is perhaps TRBD1 (5 bases). V was cut by 7 bases and J by 8 bases, with 12 bases left in between. This CDR3 spans 13 amino acids. The germline V gene encodes CDR1 SNHLY and CDR2 FYNNEI. The chain's CDR3 is CASIWGGDSPLHF. CDR3 coding DNA: TGTGCCAGCATTTGGGGGGGAGATTCACCCCTCCACTTT.

This clonotype was picked up a small number of times. The chain joins TRBV6-2 or TRBV6-3 to TRBJ2-7; D unresolved. Germline V CDR1 and CDR2: MNHEY, SVGEGT. This CDR3 region has 15 residues. V gave up 0 bases and J gave up 7 bases, with 16 bases separating them. CDR3 sequence: CASSYSSWTAREQYF. The CDR3 region has the DNA TGTGCCAGCAGTTACTCGAGCTGGACGGCGCGAGAGCAGTACTTC.

This chain joins TRBV5-4 and TRBJ2-1, with TRBD2 matching 12 bases. The length of the CDR3 is 15 residues. V shed 4 bases and J 5 bases; nucleotides not matched to a gene: 4. Germline V lookup: CDR1 SGHNT, CDR2 YYREEE (reference sequence). CDR3 protein: CASSLTSGSHNEQFF. For the CDR3, the DNA is TGTGCCAGCAGCCTGACTAGCGGGAGCCACAATGAGCAGTTCTTC.

This clonotype was recorded many times. The V call is TRBV10-3, the J call TRBJ2-2; no firm D call. Between the trimmed V and J ends, which lost 0 bases and 5 bases, there was a span of 4 bases. The CDR3 length is 13 residues. In germline, CDR1 is ENHRY, CDR2 SYGVKD. DNA for the CDR3: TGTGCCATCAGTGAGTCAGGGACCGGGGAGCTGTTTTTT. Protein: CAISESGTGELFF.

This clonotype was found a few times. The chain employs TRBV5-1 and TRBJ2-3, with D tentatively TRBD1 (6 bases). This CDR3 is built from 14 residues. Trimming took 6 bases from V and 4 from J, leaving 15 bases between them. From germline, CDR1 is SGHRS and CDR2 YFSETQ. The CDR3: CASKRLAGADTQYF. Here the CDR3 DNA reads TGCGCCAGCAAACGGCTAGCAGGGGCAGATACGCAGTATTTT.